This T cell receptor (beta chain) was found in a study of post-analysis software for immune sequencing data. Study-level information: Disease trajectories encompassed relapsing-remitting, secondary progressive and progressive-relapsing multiple sclerosis. Whole-study results and caveats: The five TRBV segments detected at higher frequency in patients than in controls included TRBV5-6, TRBV5-1 and TRBV20-1.

Trimming took 3 bases from V and 4 from J, leaving 18 bases between them. The CDR3 totals 16 residues. For this clonotype: Its target is not known.

Unique molecular identifiers had been added to the TCR beta cDNA libraries. TCRdb passed the PCR reads through MiXCR, listing each CDR3 protein once. The sample consists of 740,000 or so distinct CDR3 sequences, about 50% of them appearing once. Sequenced material: blood. The sequence derives from a girl between 10 and 17 years old with multiple sclerosis. The gene calls are TRBV12-3 or TRBV12-4 and TRBJ1-2, with D possibly TRBD1 on 5 matching bases. CDR3 protein: CASSFPQGQRFYGYTF. Here the CDR3 DNA reads TGTGCCAGCAGTTTTCCCCAGGGCCAAAGATTCTATGGCTACACCTTC.